Presented here are 13 T cell receptor beta chains from one specimen sequenced in a study of cytotoxic CD8 clonotypes in ibrutinib-treated CLL. The repertoire was sequenced with immunoSEQ multiplex PCR; TCRdb's copy has only in-frame clones and lacks some. The data hold around 92,000 clones, with roughly 80% observed a single time. The source material was PBMCs, sampled after 24 months of ibrutinib treatment. The source is a human donor with chronic lymphocytic leukemia.

Comment on this clone: The identical CDR3 is also encoded by other nucleotide sequences in the sample. The chain joins TRBV30 to TRBJ1-5; D gene ambiguous. The CDR3 runs to 11 residues. V shed 0 bases and J shed 6 bases, with 3 bases lying between them. CDR1 is GTSNPN, CDR2 SVGIG, per germline (reference sequence). The CDR3 here is CAWSVGQPQHF. In nucleotides, the CDR3 is TGTGCCTGGAGTGTTGGTCAGCCCCAGCATTTT.

A few counts support this clone. V usage is TRBV5-1 and J usage is TRBJ2-5, with 8 bases matching TRBD1. CDR1 SGHRS and CDR2 YFSETQ come from the germline V gene. After removal of 3 bases from V and 4 bases from J, the junction contained 11 bases not matched to a gene. The CDR3 loop spans 16 amino acids. CDR3 region: CASSYGIDRGGETQYF. CDR3 in DNA: TGCGCCAGCAGCTACGGCATTGACAGGGGTGGAGAGACCCAGTACTTC. Variable domain in full (rest from reference TRBV5-1 and TRBJ2-5): KAGVTQTPRYLIKTRGQQVTLSCSPISGHRSVSWYQQTPGQGLQFLFEYFSETQRNKGNFPGRFSGRQFSNSRSEMNVSTLELGDSALYLCASSYGIDRGGETQYFGPGTRLLVL.

This clone was picked up a small number of times. J is TRBJ2-2 and V is TRBV5-1, with a tentative D call TRBD1 (6 bases). Germline lookup yields CDR1 SGHRS and CDR2 YFSETQ. Trimming shortened V by 1 base and J by 5 bases, and 12 bases separated the two germline ends. This CDR3 contains 15 residues. In nucleotides, the CDR3 is TGCGCCAGCAGCTTGAGACAGGCCCGTACCGGGGAGCTGTTTTTT. This encodes CASSLRQARTGELFF.

This chain connects TRBV12-5 to TRBJ2-7; D not certain. V was trimmed by 5 bases and J by 6 bases, leaving 11 bases between them. The length of the CDR3 is 12 residues. Germline values: CDR1 LGHNT, CDR2 FRNRAP. For the CDR3, the DNA is TGTGCTAGTGGTCCCGCCTGGGGCGAGCAGTACTTC. Translated: CASGPAWGEQYF.

The chain combines TRBV4-3 with TRBJ1-2, with 10 nucleotides matching TRBD1. The trim removed 4 bases at V and 4 bases at J, leaving 6 bases unmatched. From germline, CDR1 is LGHNA and CDR2 YSLEER. The CDR3 runs 15 residues. CDR3 DNA sequence: TGCGCCAGCAGCCCCGGGACAGGGGATCCCTATGGCTACACCTTC. Residues: CASSPGTGDPYGYTF.

The chain has TRBV9 and TRBJ2-1, with a weak D call TRBD2 (6 bases). Germline assignment: CDR1 SGDLS and CDR2 YYNGEE. This CDR3 is 16 amino acids long. V lost 0 bases and J 5 bases, leaving 15 bases between the germline ends. The CDR3 DNA is TGTGCCAGCAGCGTAGGATCCGGGGGTAGTAACAATGAGCAGTTCTTC. Translating gives CASSVGSGGSNNEQFF.

The chain is built from TRBV11-2 and TRBJ1-1; D uncertain. The V gene's germline CDR1 is SGHAT and CDR2 FQNNGV. The CDR3 sequence is 13 residues long. The V gene lost 6 bases and the J gene lost 4 bases, with 12 bases spanning the gap. The CDR3 nucleotides read TGTGCCAGCAGGGTCCCCTCAGGCACTGAAGCTTTCTTT. Its protein product is CASRVPSGTEAFF.

This chain joins TRBV11-3 and TRBJ2-5, with D possibly being TRBD2 (5 bases). The CDR3 contains 14 residues. The ends were cut back, 1 base at V and 0 bases at J, with 6 bases in the middle. The germline CDR1 and CDR2 sequences are SGHNT and YENEEA. The CDR3 reads CASSLGGDQETQYF. The CDR3, as DNA: TGTGCCAGCAGCTTAGGGGGAGACCAAGAGACCCAGTACTTC.

This clone was seen more than once but under ten times. The rearrangement uses TRBV7-6 and TRBJ2-1; D is unresolved. Germline V gives CDR1 SGHVS, CDR2 FNYEAQ. Trimming cost V 4 bases and J 7 bases, with 17 bases left between them. CDR3 length: 15 amino acids. The CDR3 spells CASSSNNSPRNEQFF. DNA for the CDR3: TGTGCCAGCAGCTCGAACAATTCCCCCAGGAATGAGCAGTTCTTC.

CDR3 loop: CASSLAPGRRPSGANVLTF. The CDR3 bases are TGTGCCAGCAGTTTAGCCCCCGGCAGGAGACCCTCTGGGGCCAACGTCCTGACTTTC. This chain links TRBV27 with TRBJ2-6; D ambiguous. This CDR3 region has 19 residues. Trimming shortened V by 2 bases and J by 0 bases, and 17 bases separated the two germline ends. The germline gives CDR1 MNHEY, CDR2 SMNVEV (reference sequence). The whole variable domain, filled in from reference TRBV27 and TRBJ2-6, reads EAQVTQNPRYLITVTGKKLTVTCSQNMNHEYMSWYRQDPGLGLRQIYYSMNVEVTDKGDVPEGYKVSRKEKRNFPLILESPSPNQTSLYFCASSLAPGRRPSGANVLTFGAGSRLTVL.

The V gene is TRBV27, the J gene TRBJ2-7; 9 bases line up with TRBD1. V gave up 4 bases and J gave up 5 bases; unmatched junction bases: 6. The CDR3 is 14 residues long. Germline V gene lookup returns CDR1 MNHEY and CDR2 SMNVEV (reference sequence). For the CDR3, the DNA is TGTGCCAGCAGTTCCCGGGACAGGGACCACGAGCAGTACTTC. This gives the protein CASSSRDRDHEQYF.

The chain has TRBV9 and TRBJ2-3; 9 positions match TRBD2. V lost 3 bases to trimming and J lost 3 bases; unmatched junction nucleotides: 8. The CDR3 has 16 amino acids. Germline V lookup: CDR1 SGDLS, CDR2 YYNGEE. The CDR3: CASSGDSGRGTDTQYF. The DNA for the CDR3 is TGTGCCAGCAGCGGGGATAGCGGGAGAGGAACAGATACGCAGTATTTT.

This clone showed up just a few times. This chain uses TRBV4-1 with TRBJ2-7, with TRBD2 matching over 12 bases. Germline V CDR1 and CDR2: MGHRA, YSYEKL. The CDR3 has 15 amino acids. Trimming took 2 bases from V and 5 from J; bases not matched to a gene: 4. CDR3 DNA: TGCGCCAGCAGCCAAACTAGCGGGAGGAGCCACGAGCAGTACTTC. It encodes CASSQTSGRSHEQYF.